These 32 T cell receptor beta chains share one sample of origin, sequenced in a study of blood T cell repertoires in COVID-19. Sequencing used immunoSEQ multiplex PCR; TCRdb keeps in-frame clones, though not all of them. The table has about 160,000 clones, 85% seen once; the top ten hold about 3.3%. Sequenced sample: peripheral blood. The receptors were gathered from a human donor with acute or convalescent COVID-19. The donor label of this sample is uncertain.

There are a few counts of this clone. This rearrangement joins TRBV21-1 to TRBJ2-1; the listed D gene, TRBD2, was not tested against the DNA. TRBV21-1 is shown as a pseudogene. The CDR3 has 19 amino acids. The CDR3 loop is CASSKTPAQDSGGANEQFF. The CDR3 nucleotides read TGTGCCAGCAGCAAAACCCCGGCTCAGGATAGCGGGGGGGCCAATGAGCAGTTCTTC.

The J gene is TRBJ2-1, the V gene TRBV5-6; 7 nucleotides match TRBD2. The length of the CDR3 is 17 residues. Trimming cost V 3 bases and J 2 bases; bases outside gene matches: 11. Germline V gives CDR1 SGHDT, CDR2 YYEEEE. The CDR3 loop reads CASSSIAVAGAYNEQFF. The CDR3 DNA follows: TGTGCCAGCAGCTCAATTGCCGTGGCGGGGGCCTACAATGAGCAGTTCTTC. Full variable domain (outside the CDR3, taken from reference TRBV5-6 and TRBJ2-1): DAGVTQSPTHLIKTRGQQVTLRCSPKSGHDTVSWYQQALGQGPQFIFQYYEEEERQRGNFPDRFSGHQFPNYSSELNVNALLLGDSALYLCASSSIAVAGAYNEQFFGPGTRLTVL.

The chain uses TRBV7-8 and TRBJ1-2, with D perhaps TRBD1 (5 bases). The CDR3 covers 14 residues. The germline V gene encodes CDR1 SGHVS and CDR2 FQNEAQ. Trimming removed 6 bases from V and 1 base from J, with 12 bases in between. The CDR3 reads CASSLGEVNYGYTF. CDR3 in DNA: TGTGCCAGCAGTTTGGGGGAGGTTAACTATGGCTACACCTTC.

This chain connects TRBV7-9 to TRBJ1-5, with 7 bases that match TRBD1. CDR1 is SEHNR and CDR2 is FQNEAQ in the germline V gene (reference sequence). V shed 2 bases, J shed 5 bases, and the junction held 3 bases outside the gene matches. CDR3 length: 14 residues. The CDR3 coding sequence is TGTGCCAGCAGCTTAACAGGGGACCATCAGCCCCAGCATTTT. Translation: CASSLTGDHQPQHF.

This clone appeared once. This chain connects TRBV9 to TRBJ2-3; D is ambiguous. The V gene's germline CDR1 is SGDLS and CDR2 YYNGEE. V was pared by 0 bases and J by 4 bases, with 12 bases between. This CDR3 region has 15 residues. The CDR3 nucleotides read TGTGCCAGCAGCGTAGGGCAGTTCATTCCAGATACGCAGTATTTT. Translated, it gives CASSVGQFIPDTQYF.

The chain couples TRBV19 to TRBJ1-2; 7 nucleotides match TRBD1. The CDR3 contains 11 residues. The trim removed 11 bases at V and 6 bases at J, leaving 6 bases unmatched. Germline V gene sequence: CDR1 LNHDA, CDR2 SQIVND (reference sequence). The CDR3 loop reads CAGRTGDGYTF. DNA for the CDR3: TGTGCCGGACGGACAGGAGATGGCTACACCTTC.

This clone has a handful of counts. This sequence joins TRBV18 and TRBJ1-2; 7 bases are a match to TRBD1. Germline loops: CDR1 KGHSH, CDR2 LQKENI. Trimming removed 3 bases from V and 6 bases from J; junction bases left unmatched: 4. CDR3 length: 13 amino acids. Here the CDR3 DNA reads TGTGCCAGCTCACCGGACAGGCACGATGGCTACACCTTC. This translates into CASSPDRHDGYTF.

In DNA, the CDR3 is TGTGCCAGCAGTTTATCCTTGGTTCAGGGCGGCTACACCTTC. Protein sequence: CASSLSLVQGGYTF. J is TRBJ1-2 and V is TRBV28; D possibly corresponds to TRBD1 (5 bases). CDR3 size: 14 residues. The V end was cut by 1 base, the J end by 8 bases, with 14 bases between. Germline V gene lookup returns CDR1 MDHEN and CDR2 SYDVKM.

Comments on this clone: Other DNA sequences of this sample code for an identical CDR3. This chain connects TRBV24-1 to TRBJ2-1; 7 nucleotides match TRBD2. Trimming cost V 9 bases and J 1 base; bases outside gene matches: 2. The CDR3 is 13 residues long. Looked up from germline, CDR1 is KGHDR and CDR2 is SFDVKD. DNA of the CDR3: TGTGCCACCTCGGGGGGTTCCTACAATGAGCAGTTCTTC. Translation: CATSGGSYNEQFF.

The chain has TRBV4-3 and TRBJ2-6; D is possibly TRBD2 (5 bases). In germline, CDR1 is LGHNA, CDR2 YSLEER. CDR3 length: 20 amino acids. With 4 bases removed from V and 0 bases from J, the gap between germline ends came to 22 bases. The CDR3 is CASSPRPPDFSISGANVLTF. CDR3 sequence (DNA): TGCGCCAGCAGCCCCCGCCCACCGGACTTTTCAATCTCTGGGGCCAACGTCCTGACTTTC.

CDR3 amino acids: CASSDVGRRTEAFF. CDR3 nucleotide sequence: TGTGCCAGCAGTGACGTGGGGCGACGAACTGAAGCTTTCTTT. The chain couples TRBV2 to TRBJ1-1; a possible D gene is TRBD1 (5 bases). With 3 bases removed from V and 5 bases from J, the gap between germline ends came to 13 bases. Looked up from germline, CDR1 is SNHLY and CDR2 is FYNNEI. The CDR3 totals 14 residues. Together with reference TRBV2 and TRBJ1-1, the CDR3 gives the full variable domain: EPEVTQTPSHQVTQMGQEVILRCVPISNHLYFYWYRQILGQKVEFLVSFYNNEISEKSEIFDDQFSVERPDGSNFTLKIRSTKLEDSAMYFCASSDVGRRTEAFFGQGTRLTVV.

This chain uses TRBV2 with TRBJ1-6; perhaps TRBD1 as D (5 bases). Germline CDR1 SNHLY, CDR2 FYNNEI. The CDR3 has 15 amino acids. V shed 7 bases and J shed 7 bases, with 17 bases lying between them. The CDR3 spells CASTLSGGGNSPLHF. CDR3 DNA: TGTGCCAGCACTCTGAGCGGGGGAGGCAATTCACCCCTCCACTTT.

The V call is TRBV2, the J call TRBJ1-2; no definite D call. Trimming pared 7 bases from V and 4 bases from J, leaving 16 bases between. Germline values: CDR1 SNHLY, CDR2 FYNNEI. The CDR3 sequence is 14 residues long. CDR3 amino acids: CASTTRLVSYGYTF. CDR3 in DNA: TGTGCCAGCACCACCCGGTTGGTAAGCTATGGCTACACCTTC.

The rearrangement links TRBV7-3 to TRBJ2-5; D is unclear. The CDR3 is made up of 13 amino acids. Germline-derived CDR1 and CDR2 are SGHTA and FQGTGA. Trimming removed 0 bases at V and 4 bases at J, with 6 bases between. Here the CDR3 DNA reads TGTGCCAGCAGCTTAACTCCCCTAGAGACCCAGTACTTC. Residues: CASSLTPLETQYF.

The gene calls are TRBV18 and TRBJ2-3; TRBD1 is a possible D gene (5 bases). The CDR3 spans 15 residues. Germline CDR1 reads KGHSH; CDR2 reads LQKENI. The V and J ends lost 8 bases and 4 bases respectively, with 19 bases between them. Here the CDR3 reads CASRQGDPRADTQYF. CDR3 nucleotides: TGTGCCAGCCGCCAGGGTGACCCAAGGGCAGATACGCAGTATTTT.

The V gene is TRBV6-5, the J gene TRBJ1-5; 10 positions match TRBD1. Trimming cost V 2 bases and J 2 bases; bases outside gene matches: 3. The germline V gene has CDR1 MNHEY and CDR2 SVGAGI. CDR3 length equals 16 residues. The CDR3 DNA follows: TGTGCCAGCAGTTACATAGGGACAGGGGGCAATCAGCCCCAGCATTTT. This gives the protein CASSYIGTGGNQPQHF.

The gene calls are TRBV6-6 and TRBJ1-4; 8 bases agree with TRBD1. V lost 5 bases, J lost 5 bases, and 7 bases stayed unmatched. This CDR3 contains 15 residues. Germline-derived CDR1 and CDR2 are MNHNY and SVGAGI (reference sequence). CDR3 bases: TGTGCCAGCAGTGTAGGGACAGGCGGAAATGAAAAACTGTTTTTT. Translation: CASSVGTGGNEKLFF.

The chain employs TRBV5-8 and TRBJ1-2; D not certain. This CDR3 contains 15 residues. The V end lost 3 bases, the J end lost 4 bases, and 16 bases lay between the germline ends. CDR1 and CDR2 (germline): SGHTS, YDEGEE. CDR3 residues: CASSYKMRLGYGYTF. CDR3 in DNA: TGTGCCAGCAGCTATAAAATGCGGTTAGGCTATGGCTACACCTTC.

This sequence joins TRBV18 and TRBJ2-1; 8 nucleotides align to TRBD1. Unmatched junction bases numbered 5, after V lost 4 bases and J lost 6 bases. Looked up from germline, CDR1 is KGHSH and CDR2 is LQKENI. There are 14 residues in the CDR3. The CDR3 nucleotides read TGTGCCAGCTCACAACAGGGGGTAGGCAATGAGCAGTTCTTC. Translation gives CASSQQGVGNEQFF.

The chain uses TRBV19 and TRBJ2-5; D is possibly TRBD2 (5 bases). V was pared by 3 bases and J by 4 bases, with 15 bases between. Germline lookup yields CDR1 LNHDA and CDR2 SQIVND (reference sequence). This CDR3 comprises 15 residues. CDR3 DNA sequence: TGTGCCAGTAGTATGATACAATCTGGAGGAGAGACCCAGTACTTC. Amino acid sequence: CASSMIQSGGETQYF.

This sequence joins TRBV7-2 and TRBJ1-4, with TRBD1 identical over 7 bases. Germline assignment: CDR1 SGHTA and CDR2 FQGNSA. The junction had 10 bases not matched to a gene; V was cut back by 4 bases and J by 5 bases. The CDR3 extends over 16 amino acids. The CDR3 region has the DNA TGTGCCAGCAGCTCAACTCCCGGGACAGCCAATGAAAAACTGTTTTTT. It specifies CASSSTPGTANEKLFF.

The chain has TRBV18 and TRBJ1-1; 8 positions match TRBD1. Germline V gene data show CDR1 as KGHSH and CDR2 as LQKENI. This CDR3 is 15 amino acids long. After removal of 5 bases from V and 3 bases from J, the junction contained 8 bases not matched to a gene. DNA for the CDR3: TGTGCCAGCTCATCCTCCAGGGGGCAGGACACTGAAGCTTTCTTT. Amino acid sequence: CASSSSRGQDTEAFF.

Details on this clone: This sample includes further DNA sequences coding for the same CDR3. The rearrangement joins TRBV5-1 to TRBJ1-5; tentative D call: TRBD1 (5 bases). CDR1 and CDR2 (germline): SGHRS, YFSETQ. V was trimmed by 0 bases and J by 1 base, leaving 8 bases between them. The CDR3 totals 15 residues. CDR3 amino acids: CASSLGTGSNQPQHF. CDR3 sequence (DNA): TGCGCCAGCAGCTTGGGAACAGGCAGCAATCAGCCCCAGCATTTT.

The chain joins TRBV19 to TRBJ1-1, with 9 bases identical to TRBD1. This CDR3 is 15 amino acids long. Germline V gene lookup returns CDR1 LNHDA and CDR2 SQIVND (reference sequence). J lost 3 bases, V lost 6 bases, and 8 bases had no gene match. CDR3 in amino acids: CASRSTGGPDTEAFF. CDR3 coding DNA: TGTGCCAGTAGATCAACAGGGGGCCCGGACACTGAAGCTTTCTTT.

This chain joins TRBV6-6 and TRBJ1-5, with 7 bases lining up with TRBD1. The V gene's germline CDR1 is MNHNY and CDR2 SVGAGI (reference sequence). The trim removed 4 bases at V and 0 bases at J, leaving 3 bases unmatched. This CDR3 contains 15 residues. The chain's CDR3 is CASSWDSNSNQPQHF. The DNA of the CDR3 is TGTGCCAGCAGTTGGGACAGCAATAGCAATCAGCCCCAGCATTTT.

The chain employs TRBV9 and TRBJ2-2, with D perhaps TRBD2 (7 bases). The V end was cut by 0 bases, the J end by 8 bases, with 17 bases between. CDR3 length: 16 amino acids. The germline V gene encodes CDR1 SGDLS and CDR2 YYNGEE. CDR3 nucleotides: TGTGCCAGCAGCGTAGAGGCGGGGGCCAGGGCAGGGGAGCTGTTTTTT. Its protein product is CASSVEAGARAGELFF. The full variable domain, with the rest looked up from reference TRBV9 and TRBJ2-2, is DSGVTQTPKHLITATGQRVTLRCSPRSGDLSVYWYQQSLDQGLQFLIQYYNGEERAKGNILERFSAQQFPDLHSELNLSSLELGDSALYFCASSVEAGARAGELFFGEGSRLTVL.

The V and J genes are TRBV5-1 and TRBJ2-1; 12 bases fit TRBD2. There are 15 residues in the CDR3. V was pared by 0 bases and J by 8 bases, with 3 bases of the junction left unmatched. Germline values: CDR1 SGHRS, CDR2 YFSETQ. The CDR3 sequence: CASSLATSGGDEQFF. The DNA for the CDR3 is TGCGCCAGCAGCTTGGCGACTAGCGGGGGAGATGAGCAGTTCTTC.

The chain employs TRBV14 and TRBJ2-6; D ambiguous. Germline V gives CDR1 SGHDN, CDR2 FVKESK. V gave up 4 bases and J gave up 0 bases, with 7 bases separating them. CDR3 length: 15 amino acids. This chain's CDR3 is CASSPTYSGANVLTF. The CDR3 DNA reads TGTGCCAGCAGCCCCACTTACTCTGGGGCCAACGTCCTGACTTTC.

This chain uses TRBV5-5 with TRBJ1-4; perhaps TRBD1 as D (6 bases). The ends were cut back, 0 bases at V and 0 bases at J, with 15 bases in the middle. The CDR3 loop spans 18 amino acids. Germline loops: CDR1 SGHKS, CDR2 YYEKEE (reference sequence). The chain's CDR3 is CASSLDRNRAATNEKLFF. The CDR3, as DNA: TGTGCCAGCAGCTTGGACAGGAACAGGGCGGCAACTAATGAAAAACTGTTTTTT.

The chain carries TRBV2 and TRBJ1-5; 9 bases are shared with TRBD1. With 5 bases clipped from V and 2 bases from J, the junction kept 1 base outside the gene matches. The CDR3 runs to 14 residues. CDR1 and CDR2 from the germline V gene are SNHLY and FYNNEI. CDR3 nucleotide sequence: TGTGCCAGCAGTCGGGACAGGGGCAATCAGCCCCAGCATTTT. Translating gives CASSRDRGNQPQHF.

This clone was detected only once. CDR3 coding DNA: TGTGCCAGCAGCCCCGGAGGGAAGGGGTCCGGAAACACCATATATTTT. Its protein product is CASSPGGKGSGNTIYF. The J gene is TRBJ1-3, the V gene TRBV11-2, with D maybe TRBD1 (5 bases). The CDR3 contains 16 residues. The germline CDR1 and CDR2 sequences are SGHAT and FQNNGV. V was shortened by 5 bases and J by 4 bases, with 18 bases between the two germline ends.

This clone has only one observation. The CDR3 sequence is CASSTGQGIWGVNTEAFF. CDR3 nucleotides: TGTGCCAGCAGCACCGGACAGGGGATTTGGGGCGTGAACACTGAAGCTTTCTTT. The chain joins TRBV7-7 to TRBJ1-1, with 9 nucleotides matching TRBD1. This CDR3 comprises 18 residues. Trimming took 5 bases from V and 0 from J; bases not matched to a gene: 13. Germline-derived CDR1 and CDR2 are SSHAT and FNYEAQ (reference sequence).